The present T cell receptor (beta chain) was sequenced within a study of T-cell reconstitution after alpha-beta-depleted transplantation in children (dated by TCRdb to about 2016). About the full investigation: The study quantitatively tracked T-cell immune reconstitution after TCRalphabeta/CD19-depleted allogeneic hematopoietic cell transplantation in children using TCR repertoire profiling.

General findings and caveats noted by the study authors: The apparently early alphabetaT-cell count recovery about two months after transplant was reportedly dependent on only several hundred rapidly expanded clones derived from non-depleted graft cells. Hyperexpanded clone frequencies declined over subsequent months; after one year, T-cell counts and TCRbeta diversity were mostly attributed to newly produced T cells. In some patients, high TCRbeta diversity at day 60 was attributed to recipient T cells and intrathymic progenitors that had survived conditioning.

The treatment or condition label here, explained by the study, means: allogeneic hematopoietic cell transplantation with graft depleted of TCRalphabeta T cells and CD19 B cells. The transplant recipients were children given TCRalphabeta/CD19-depleted allogeneic hematopoietic cell grafts. This clonotype was recorded many times. What antigen it recognizes has not been identified. Base-call qualities are not available, and no considerably larger clone is one nucleotide away. The protocol used for the library was PCR. The run used an Illumina HiSeq 2500. TCR libraries were prepared with molecular barcoding, using unique molecular identifiers to normalize TCRbeta repertoire quantification. Clones were called with MiXCR by TCRdb after fastp trimmed the public reads at Q25, and only in-frame beta chains were retained. Merged by CDR3 protein, the rows form single entries marked with the most common genes and DNA. In this sample the table shows a few hundred thousand distinct CDR3 sequences, roughly 7.1% of which occur a single time. Jointly, the top ten make up approximately 5.7% of the sample.

Germline trimming: 0 bases from V, 5 bases from J; junction bases outside gene matches: 11. The CDR1 and CDR2 encoded by the germline V gene (reference sequence) are DFQATT and SNEGSKA. The CDR3 runs 16 residues from the cysteine to the phenylalanine. The entry retains the CDR3 DNA only, 48 bases that are in frame from base 1. Recombination connected TRBV20-1 to TRBJ2-3, with 7 central nucleotides matching TRBD2. The sequence derives from a boy between 2 and 10 years old with acute lymphoblastic leukemia, due to receive a stem cell transplant. This sample comprised PBMCs, obtained before TCRalphabeta/CD19-depleted stem cell transplant. The nucleotide sequence is given as TGCAGTGCTAGAGATACTGCCCCCGGACTAGAAGATACGCAGTATTTT. It is translated as CSARDTAPGLEDTQYF.